These T cell receptor beta chains were read from a single sample in a study of cytomegalovirus exposure and HLA in healthy donors. Sequencing used immunoSEQ multiplex PCR; TCRdb keeps in-frame clones, though not all of them. Of some 110,000 clones listed, approximately 90% are singletons. Sequenced material: PBMCs. These receptors were obtained from a man younger than 35 in good health and CMV-seronegative. The CDR3 runs from the conserved cysteine through the conserved F or W. The D gene is left open where the match is weak. Only some rows state a clone size, as once, few, many or a class for expanded clones.

V gene	D gene	clone size	J gene	CDR3 protein	CDR3 DNA
TRBV27	TRBD2	.	TRBJ2-1	CASSFSGGASFYEQFF	TGTGCCAGCAGTTTTAGCGGGGGGGCCTCGTTCTATGAGCAGTTCTTC
TRBV28	.	.	TRBJ1-3	CASSLWTNGNTIYF	TGTGCCAGCAGTTTATGGACAAACGGAAACACCATATATTTT
TRBV9	.	.	TRBJ2-2	CASSVPSGGGITGELFF	TGTGCCAGCAGCGTACCATCAGGAGGAGGGATAACCGGGGAGCTGTTTTTT
TRBV28	.	.	TRBJ1-4	CASATVVGKLFF	TGTGCCAGCGCCACAGTGGTGGGTAAACTGTTTTTT
TRBV6-1	TRBD1	.	TRBJ2-3	CASSGSRGLSTDTQYF	TGTGCCAGCAGTGGCTCTAGGGGGCTTAGCACAGATACGCAGTATTTT
TRBV5-8	.	.	TRBJ2-6	CASSSPISGANVLTF	TGTGCCAGCAGCTCCCCTATCTCTGGGGCCAACGTCCTGACTTTC
TRBV28	TRBD1	.	TRBJ1-2	CASSPHRGNYGYTF	TGTGCCAGCAGTCCACACAGGGGGAACTATGGCTACACCTTC
TRBV7-8	.	.	TRBJ1-2	CASSFRWGEDNYGYTF	TGTGCCAGCAGCTTCCGGTGGGGGGAGGACAACTATGGCTACACCTTC
TRBV27	.	.	TRBJ2-2	CASSPQGNGELFF	TGTGCCAGCAGTCCCCAGGGAAACGGGGAGCTGTTTTTT
TRBV6-5	.	.	TRBJ2-7	CASSYSSTYEQYF	TGTGCCAGCAGTTACTCTTCCACCTACGAGCAGTACTTC
TRBV7-2	.	.	TRBJ1-5	CASSLVSGSNQPQHF	TGTGCCAGCAGCTTAGTCTCAGGTAGCAATCAGCCCCAGCATTTT
TRBV9	TRBD1	.	TRBJ2-5	CASSVDRGETQYF	TGTGCCAGCAGCGTCGACAGGGGCGAGACCCAGTACTTC
TRBV7-8	TRBD2	once	TRBJ2-1	CASSMGLAEQFF	TGTGCCAGCAGCATGGGACTAGCAGAGCAGTTCTTC
TRBV7-2	.	.	TRBJ1-4	CASSLAQGGGGREKLFF	TGTGCCAGCAGCTTAGCGCAGGGAGGCGGGGGGCGGGAAAAACTGTTTTTT
TRBV7-9	.	.	TRBJ2-1	CASSLAIDEQFF	TGTGCCAGCAGCTTAGCTATCGATGAGCAGTTCTTC
TRBV7-2	TRBD2	.	TRBJ2-1	CASSLVAGLSNEQFF	TGTGCCAGCAGCTTAGTAGCGGGGTTAAGTAATGAGCAGTTCTTC